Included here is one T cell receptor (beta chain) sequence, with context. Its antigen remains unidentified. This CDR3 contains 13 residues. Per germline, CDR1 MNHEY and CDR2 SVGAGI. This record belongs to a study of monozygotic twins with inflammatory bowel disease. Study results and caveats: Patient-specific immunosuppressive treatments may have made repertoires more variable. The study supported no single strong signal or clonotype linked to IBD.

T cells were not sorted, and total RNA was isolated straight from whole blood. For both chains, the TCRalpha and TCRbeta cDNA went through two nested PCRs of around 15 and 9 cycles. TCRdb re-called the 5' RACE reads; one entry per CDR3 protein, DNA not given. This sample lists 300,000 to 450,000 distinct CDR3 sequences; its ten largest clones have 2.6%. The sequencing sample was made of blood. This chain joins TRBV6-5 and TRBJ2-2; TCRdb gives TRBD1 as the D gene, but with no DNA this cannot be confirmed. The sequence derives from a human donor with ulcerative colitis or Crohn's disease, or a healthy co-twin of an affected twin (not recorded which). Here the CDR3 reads CASSFPGTGELFF.